Listed below are T cell receptor beta chains from one sample, sequenced in a study of cytomegalovirus exposure and HLA in healthy donors. TCRdb keeps only in-frame clones here, not all; method: immunoSEQ multiplex PCR. The sample contains 130,000 to 150,000 clones, 70% to 85% of which appear only once. Sample: PBMCs. The receptors stem from a woman aged 55-70 years in good health and CMV-seropositive. Both conserved end residues are part of each CDR3. The D gene is left open where the match is weak. Clone size is stated in some rows and not others, as once, few, many or a class when expanded.

cdr3_nt	cdr3_aa	j_call	v_call	d_call	clone_size
TGTGCCAGCAGCCGGGACAGCAGCACAGATACGCAGTATTTT	CASSRDSSTDTQYF	TRBJ2-3	TRBV2	TRBD1	.
TGTGCCAGCAGCTCCGGACGGGACTTCCGCGAGCAGTACTTC	CASSSGRDFREQYF	TRBJ2-7	TRBV13	.	.
TGTGCCAGCAGCGACGGGGTCTCCTACGAGCAGTACTTC	CASSDGVSYEQYF	TRBJ2-7	TRBV14	.	.
TGTGCCAGCAGTTTGGGACAGGGGGTGCCCTACGAGCAGTACTTC	CASSLGQGVPYEQYF	TRBJ2-7	TRBV6-5	TRBD1	.
TGTGCCAGCAGCCTAGGCCAGGGCACCGAGCAGTACTTC	CASSLGQGTEQYF	TRBJ2-7	TRBV7-8	.	.
TGTGCCAGCAGCTTAGTTGGCGGGAGATCCTACGAGCAGTACTTC	CASSLVGGRSYEQYF	TRBJ2-7	TRBV7-2	TRBD2	.
TGTGCCAGCAGTCCGCTAGCGGGAGAGGTAAACGAGCAGTACTTC	CASSPLAGEVNEQYF	TRBJ2-7	TRBV6-6	TRBD2	once
TGTGCCAGCAGCCGATGGACAGGCGAAGACACTGAAGCTTTCTTT	CASSRWTGEDTEAFF	TRBJ1-1	TRBV7-9	TRBD1	.
TGTGCCAGCAGAGGACAAGGGGGCGGCTACACCTTC	CASRGQGGGYTF	TRBJ1-2	TRBV6-5	TRBD1	once
TGTGCCAGCAGTTTATCGTGGCTAGCGGACAATGAGCAGTTCTTC	CASSLSWLADNEQFF	TRBJ2-1	TRBV27	TRBD2	few
TGCGCCAGCAGCCAAGTGTCTAGCGGGAGCTACGAGCAGTACTTC	CASSQVSSGSYEQYF	TRBJ2-7	TRBV4-1	TRBD2	.
TGCGCCAGCAGCTTGGAAGCGGGGTACGAGCAGTACTTC	CASSLEAGYEQYF	TRBJ2-7	TRBV5-1	TRBD2	.
TGCGCCAGCAGCTTTGGTCTGGGTCAGGGGGCCGTAACTAATGAAAAACTGTTTTTT	CASSFGLGQGAVTNEKLFF	TRBJ1-4	TRBV5-1	TRBD1	.
TGTGCCAGCCGCGCGGGGGGCAGCCGCACCTACGAGCAGTACTTC	CASRAGGSRTYEQYF	TRBJ2-7	TRBV27	TRBD2	.
TGTGCCAGCAGCCAAGATCAGGGGAGGGGAGCTGAAAAACTGTTTTTT	CASSQDQGRGAEKLFF	TRBJ1-4	TRBV4-2	.	.
TGTGCCAGCAGCGTAGGGGGACTAAGGGGTTACGAGCAGTACTTC	CASSVGGLRGYEQYF	TRBJ2-7	TRBV9	TRBD2	.
TGTGCCAGCAGTGGCCCGGGACAGGGGAACACTGAAGCTTTCTTT	CASSGPGQGNTEAFF	TRBJ1-1	TRBV2	TRBD1	.
TGTGCCAGCAGCCCAGGGGGCTCTGGGGCCAACGTCCTGACTTTC	CASSPGGSGANVLTF	TRBJ2-6	TRBV28	TRBD1	.
TGTGCCAGCAGCGTAGAGCCACGCGGTCGCTCCTACGAGCAGTACTTC	CASSVEPRGRSYEQYF	TRBJ2-7	TRBV9	.	.
TGCGCCAGCGCCCCGCGGCAACTCCAAGAGACCCAGTACTTC	CASAPRQLQETQYF	TRBJ2-5	TRBV5-1	.	.
TGTGCCTGGAGTCGGAGGGGGAGGGCCCCCGAGCAGTACTTC	CAWSRRGRAPEQYF	TRBJ2-7	TRBV30	.	.
TGTGCCAGCCATGAGGGCGGAAACTATGGCTACACCTTC	CASHEGGNYGYTF	TRBJ1-2	TRBV28	.	.
TGCAGCGGGCGGGGGGGAGGAGGAGAGACCCAGTACTTC	CSGRGGGGETQYF	TRBJ2-5	TRBV29-1	TRBD2	.
TGCAGCGTGGGGGAGACTAGCGGGAGGGCCTCCTACAATGAGCAGTTCTTC	CSVGETSGRASYNEQFF	TRBJ2-1	TRBV29-1	TRBD2	.
TGTGCCAGCAGGACCGCGGCATTCACTGAAGCTTTCTTT	CASRTAAFTEAFF	TRBJ1-1	TRBV28	.	few
TGTGCCAGCAGACAGGGGAGCTCTGGAAACACCATATATTTT	CASRQGSSGNTIYF	TRBJ1-3	TRBV28	TRBD1	few
TGTGCCAGCAGTTCGCCGGGAGGGGGGTTGTCACCCCTCCACTTT	CASSSPGGGLSPLHF	TRBJ1-6	TRBV27	.	.
TGTGCGGAGGTGACCCTAGGAGCTTTCTTT	CAEVTLGAFF	TRBJ1-1	TRBV19	.	few
TGTGCCAGCAGCTCTCGGACAGGATCCTACGAGCAGTACTTC	CASSSRTGSYEQYF	TRBJ2-7	TRBV5-6	TRBD1	.
TGTGCCAGCAGCTTCGTAGCGGGAGGGAATTGGGATACGCAGTATTTT	CASSFVAGGNWDTQYF	TRBJ2-3	TRBV7-2	TRBD2	.
TGCAGCGCCCGCCGGGGAAGCTCCTACGAGCAGTACTTC	CSARRGSSYEQYF	TRBJ2-7	TRBV29-1	.	.
TGTGCCAGCAGTTTAAACCCTGGACTAGCGGGAGCTAATGAGCAGTTCTTC	CASSLNPGLAGANEQFF	TRBJ2-1	TRBV27	TRBD2	.
TGTGCCAGCCCTAGCCTGGCCACAGATACGCAGTATTTT	CASPSLATDTQYF	TRBJ2-3	TRBV6-1	.	.
TGTGCCAGCAGTCTACTAGCGGGAGACTACAATGAGCAGTTCTTC	CASSLLAGDYNEQFF	TRBJ2-1	TRBV27	TRBD2	.
TGTGCCAGCAGTTTACAGGGGCGGCCTTTGAGTGAGCAGTACTTC	CASSLQGRPLSEQYF	TRBJ2-7	TRBV28	.	.
TGTGCCAGCAGCCCGAAGACAGATTACGAGCAGTACTTC	CASSPKTDYEQYF	TRBJ2-7	TRBV7-9	.	.
TGTGCCAGCAGCCCAACAACAGTTTCGGCGAGCAATCAGCCCCAGCATTTT	CASSPTTVSASNQPQHF	TRBJ1-5	TRBV5-4	.	.
TGTGCCAGCAGCTTTGAAGGGGTCTCCTACAATGAGCAGTTCTTC	CASSFEGVSYNEQFF	TRBJ2-1	TRBV7-6	.	once
TGTGCCAGCTCACCACCGAATAGTGAAGCTTTCTTT	CASSPPNSEAFF	TRBJ1-1	TRBV18	.	.
TGCGCCAGCAGCCAAGATAGGACTAGTCGACACGATGAGCAGTTCTTC	CASSQDRTSRHDEQFF	TRBJ2-1	TRBV4-1	TRBD2	few
TGTGCCAGCGGCAGGGCATCAACCTCCTATGGCTACACCTTC	CASGRASTSYGYTF	TRBJ1-2	TRBV6-1	.	.
TGTGCCAGCGGCGGACAGCCTTCTTTCTACGAGCAGTACTTC	CASGGQPSFYEQYF	TRBJ2-7	TRBV28	.	.
TGTGCCTGGAGTGGATTAGCGAGGTCCTACGAGCAGTACTTC	CAWSGLARSYEQYF	TRBJ2-7	TRBV30	.	.
TGTGCCAGCTCACCAGGCGGGCTGGGTTACAATGAGCAGTTCTTC	CASSPGGLGYNEQFF	TRBJ2-1	TRBV18	.	few
TGTGCCAGCAGCTGGGGGACAGGTCGAACTGGGGCGACCCAGTACTTC	CASSWGTGRTGATQYF	TRBJ2-5	TRBV7-9	TRBD1	.
TGTGCCAGCAGCTCAGGGGGAACTGAAGCTTTCTTT	CASSSGGTEAFF	TRBJ1-1	TRBV5-6	TRBD1	once